These 28 T cell receptor beta chains came from one sample sequenced in a study of cytomegalovirus exposure and HLA in healthy donors. Data came from immunoSEQ multiplex PCR; TCRdb stores just in-frame clones and leaves some out. The sample has over 150,000 clones; under 95% are singletons. Sequencing was carried out using PBMCs. All receptors come from a woman aged 18-35 years in good health and CMV-seropositive.

This chain connects TRBV5-1 to TRBJ1-2; 7 bases are shared with TRBD1. J was trimmed by 4 bases and V by 0 bases; bases with no gene match: 0. This CDR3 is built from 13 residues. Germline CDR1 SGHRS, CDR2 YFSETQ. The CDR3 region has the DNA TGCGCCAGCAGCTTGGACAGGGGCTATGGCTACACCTTC. Protein product: CASSLDRGYGYTF.

This chain uses TRBV7-9 with TRBJ2-3; 8 bases fit TRBD2. V was pared by 5 bases and J by 0 bases, with 4 bases of the junction left unmatched. Germline V gene sequence: CDR1 SEHNR, CDR2 FQNEAQ (reference sequence). CDR3 length equals 15 residues. CDR3 in DNA: TGTGCCAGCAGCGGGACTAGACTTAGCACAGATACGCAGTATTTT. Residues: CASSGTRLSTDTQYF. Drawing the rest from reference TRBV7-9 and TRBJ2-3, the complete variable domain is DTGVSQNPRHKITKRGQNVTFRCDPISEHNRLYWYRQTLGQGPEFLTYFQNEAQLEKSRLLSDRFSAERPKGSFSTLEIQRTEQGDSAMYLCASSGTRLSTDTQYFGPGTRLTVL.

Many counts were recorded for this clone. The V gene is TRBV16, the J gene TRBJ1-1; D perhaps matches TRBD1 (5 bases). The CDR3 has 12 amino acids. From germline, CDR1 is KGHSY and CDR2 FQNENV. The ends were cut back, 5 bases at V and 5 bases at J, with 9 bases in the middle. The CDR3, as DNA: TGTGCCAGCAGCGGGGGGGAGACTGAAGCTTTCTTT. Encoded protein: CASSGGETEAFF.

The chain uses TRBV29-1 and TRBJ1-1, with D possibly matching TRBD1 (5 bases). CDR1 is SQVTM and CDR2 is ANQGSEA in the germline V gene. This CDR3 has 13 residues. Trimming pared 5 bases from V and 0 bases from J, leaving 10 bases between. CDR3 sequence: CSVSGLMNTEAFF. CDR3 coding DNA: TGCAGCGTTTCAGGGTTAATGAACACTGAAGCTTTCTTT.

The chain joins TRBV18 to TRBJ1-2, with 8 bases identical to TRBD1. V shed 2 bases, J shed 4 bases, and the junction held 15 bases outside the gene matches. The CDR3 runs to 18 residues. CDR1 KGHSH and CDR2 LQKENI come from the germline V gene. The CDR3 region has the DNA TGTGCCAGCTCACCAACAACCCGGACAGGGCCGACCGTCTATGGCTACACCTTC. Translating gives CASSPTTRTGPTVYGYTF.

The rearrangement joins TRBV6-1 to TRBJ1-5; no firm D call. V lost 2 bases to trimming and J lost 1 base, with 9 bases between them. The germline V gene has CDR1 MNHNS and CDR2 SASEGT. This CDR3 is built from 15 residues. The CDR3 is CASSEYLGSNQPQHF. For the CDR3, the DNA is TGTGCCAGCAGTGAATACTTGGGCAGCAATCAGCCCCAGCATTTT.

The chain uses TRBV7-8 and TRBJ2-4; TRBD2 might be the D (6 bases). Germline values: CDR1 SGHVS, CDR2 FQNEAQ. CDR3 length equals 15 residues. Trimming pared 2 bases from V and 8 bases from J, leaving 16 bases between. The CDR3 loop is CASSLLRPSGDIQYF. CDR3 sequence (DNA): TGTGCCAGCAGCTTATTGCGACCTTCGGGAGACATTCAGTACTTC.

The rearrangement joins TRBV28 to TRBJ2-1, with a possible D match to TRBD1 (5 bases). V was trimmed by 2 bases and J by 4 bases, leaving 12 bases between them. CDR1 MDHEN and CDR2 SYDVKM come from the germline V gene. CDR3 length: 15 residues. The CDR3 DNA is TGTGCCAGCAGTTTAACGGACATCCTATACAATGAGCAGTTCTTC. Amino acid sequence: CASSLTDILYNEQFF.

The gene calls are TRBV4-1 and TRBJ1-2, with D perhaps TRBD1 (5 bases). Germline V gives CDR1 MGHRA, CDR2 YSYEKL. Trimming stripped 0 bases from V and 8 bases from J, with 19 bases between. The CDR3 is 16 amino acids. The CDR3 region is CASSQDPKGKGPGYTF. The DNA of the CDR3 is TGCGCCAGCAGCCAAGATCCGAAGGGGAAGGGTCCCGGCTACACCTTC.

This clone was seen only once. V gene TRBV18 combines with J gene TRBJ2-7; the D is unclear. V was cut by 6 bases and J by 3 bases, with 12 bases left in between. The CDR3 covers 13 residues. Germline loops: CDR1 KGHSH, CDR2 LQKENI. CDR3 nucleotides: TGTGCCAGCTCGCTTAGACGAGGCTACGAGCAGTACTTC. Its protein is CASSLRRGYEQYF.

The chain recombines TRBV5-4 with TRBJ2-1, with 11 bases fitting TRBD2. The J segment lost 8 bases and the V segment lost 5 bases, leaving 9 bases of the junction unmatched. CDR1 and CDR2 (germline): SGHNT, YYREEE (reference sequence). The CDR3 loop spans 15 amino acids. The CDR3, as DNA: TGTGCCAGCAGAGACCTAGCGGGAGGTTTCGATGAGCAGTTCTTC. Its protein product is CASRDLAGGFDEQFF.

The CDR3 reads CASSQVYYNEQFF. CDR3 nucleotide sequence: TGTGCCAGCAGCCAAGTTTACTACAATGAGCAGTTCTTC. The chain is built from TRBV14 and TRBJ2-1; no firm D call. CDR1 is SGHDN and CDR2 is FVKESK in the germline V gene. Trimming left V 1 base short and J 3 bases short, with 4 bases between. The CDR3 loop spans 13 amino acids.

The gene calls are TRBV5-1 and TRBJ2-1; TRBD1 agrees at 9 bases. CDR1 is SGHRS, CDR2 YFSETQ, per germline. The CDR3 contains 15 residues. Trimming took 5 bases from V and 12 from J; bases not matched to a gene: 15. CDR3 DNA: TGCGCCAGCAGTGGGGACAGGGACTATGGCAGTGGGCAGTTCTTC. Its protein is CASSGDRDYGSGQFF.

This chain joins TRBV4-1 and TRBJ2-7, with TRBD2 identical over 10 bases. Germline CDR1 is MGHRA and CDR2 is YSYEKL. This CDR3 is built from 17 residues. J gave up 5 bases and V 0 bases, and 10 bases lay outside the gene matches. The CDR3 here is CASSQDPLAGERNEQYF. The CDR3 nucleotides read TGCGCCAGCAGCCAAGACCCCCTAGCGGGAGAGAGGAACGAGCAGTACTTC.

This clone was recorded only once. The V gene is TRBV5-4, the J gene TRBJ2-1, with 10 bases matching TRBD2. Germline lookup yields CDR1 SGHNT and CDR2 YYREEE (reference sequence). J was trimmed by 3 bases and V by 2 bases; bases with no gene match: 2. The CDR3 covers 15 residues. CDR3 coding DNA: TGTGCCAGCAGCTTAGCGGGGGGGAACTACAATGAGCAGTTCTTC. Protein sequence: CASSLAGGNYNEQFF.

This clone showed up just once. The chain uses TRBV4-1 and TRBJ2-7; 11 nucleotides line up with TRBD2. V dropped 5 bases and J dropped 0; count of bases not matched to a gene: 9. The CDR3 sequence is 17 residues long. The germline CDR1 and CDR2 sequences are MGHRA and YSYEKL. The CDR3 DNA follows: TGCGCCAGCAGCATGGTGGAAGGGACTAGCGGCTCCTACGAGCAGTACTTC. Encoded protein: CASSMVEGTSGSYEQYF.

This clone has only a few counts. This rearrangement joins TRBV19 to TRBJ2-7, with D possibly TRBD1 on 5 matching bases. CDR1 LNHDA and CDR2 SQIVND come from the germline V gene (reference sequence). V lost 4 bases, J lost 0 bases, and 10 bases lay in between. CDR3 size: 14 residues. CDR3 loop: CASSTRTSSYEQYF. CDR3 bases: TGTGCCAGTAGTACCAGGACATCCTCCTACGAGCAGTACTTC.

V and J are TRBV5-5 and TRBJ1-5; D perhaps matches TRBD1 (5 bases). This CDR3 has 15 amino acids. V was clipped by 4 bases and J by 3 bases, with 14 bases between them. Germline-derived CDR1 and CDR2 are SGHKS and YYEKEE (reference sequence). The CDR3 nucleotides are TGTGCCAGCAGCCTCGACAGATCCTACAATCAGCCCCAGCATTTT. Translated, it gives CASSLDRSYNQPQHF.

The chain is built from TRBV18 and TRBJ1-3; D is ambiguous. This CDR3 region has 16 residues. Trimming took off 5 bases at V and 0 bases at J, with 14 bases between the two ends. The germline V gene encodes CDR1 KGHSH and CDR2 LQKENI. The chain's CDR3 is CASSAQQPSSGNTIYF. CDR3 nucleotide sequence: TGTGCCAGCTCAGCACAACAGCCCAGCTCTGGAAACACCATATATTTT.

This chain connects TRBV6-5 to TRBJ2-2; the match to TRBD2 covers 7 bases. Germline CDR1 reads MNHEY; CDR2 reads SVGAGI. After removal of 4 bases from V and 6 bases from J, the junction contained 11 bases not matched to a gene. The CDR3 consists of 16 residues. CDR3 nucleotides: TGTGCCAGCAGTTTTGGGGCTAGCGGAAAGTCCGGGGAGCTGTTTTTT. It encodes CASSFGASGKSGELFF.

The V and J genes are TRBV5-1 and TRBJ2-3, with 13 bases matching TRBD2. CDR1 and CDR2 (germline): SGHRS, YFSETQ. The V and J ends lost 0 bases and 1 base, in that order; junction bases with no gene match: 2. The CDR3 sequence is 17 residues long. The CDR3 reads CASSLAGLAGGTDTQYF. CDR3 nucleotide sequence: TGCGCCAGCAGCTTGGCCGGACTAGCGGGAGGCACAGATACGCAGTATTTT. The full variable domain, with the rest looked up from reference TRBV5-1 and TRBJ2-3, is KAGVTQTPRYLIKTRGQQVTLSCSPISGHRSVSWYQQTPGQGLQFLFEYFSETQRNKGNFPGRFSGRQFSNSRSEMNVSTLELGDSALYLCASSLAGLAGGTDTQYFGPGTRLTVL.

The chain joins TRBV25-1 to TRBJ2-7, with 9 bases aligning to TRBD1. Germline CDR1 reads MGHDK; CDR2 reads SYGVNS. The CDR3 is 15 amino acids. V lost 3 bases, J lost 1 base, and 4 bases stayed unmatched. CDR3 loop: CASSDYGTGSYEQYF. The CDR3 nucleotides are TGTGCCAGCAGTGATTACGGGACAGGGTCCTACGAGCAGTACTTC.

The rearrangement links TRBV7-7 to TRBJ2-5; 8 positions match TRBD2. This CDR3 has 17 amino acids. The J segment lost 4 bases and the V segment lost 2 bases, leaving 12 bases of the junction unmatched. Germline CDR1 reads SSHAT; CDR2 reads FNYEAQ (reference sequence). The CDR3 is CASSLTIPGLGRETQYF. CDR3 bases: TGTGCCAGCAGCTTAACGATACCGGGACTAGGTCGAGAGACCCAGTACTTC.

The chain recombines TRBV6-6 with TRBJ1-1; possible D gene TRBD1, 5 bases. The V and J ends lost 8 bases and 6 bases respectively, with 25 bases between them. CDR1 is MNHNY, CDR2 SVGAGI, per germline (reference sequence). The CDR3 loop spans 16 amino acids. The CDR3 loop reads CASPEMGVRRGAEAFF. The DNA of the CDR3 is TGTGCCAGCCCAGAGATGGGTGTTCGGCGGGGCGCTGAAGCTTTCTTT.

V is TRBV4-1 and J is TRBJ1-1; possibly TRBD1 for D (6 bases). This CDR3 contains 15 residues. Trimming cost V 1 base and J 3 bases, with 12 bases left between them. Germline CDR1 reads MGHRA; CDR2 reads YSYEKL. The CDR3 protein is CASSQAPRGDTEAFF. The CDR3 DNA follows: TGCGCCAGCAGCCAAGCCCCCAGGGGAGACACTGAAGCTTTCTTT.

V usage is TRBV6-1 and J usage is TRBJ2-1, with TRBD2 matching 7 bases. The CDR3 covers 14 residues. Trimming removed 6 bases from V and 0 bases from J; junction bases left unmatched: 2. Germline V lookup: CDR1 MNHNS, CDR2 SASEGT. CDR3 loop: CASRSGASYNEQFF. The CDR3 DNA reads TGTGCCAGCAGAAGCGGGGCCTCCTACAATGAGCAGTTCTTC.

This chain joins TRBV6-5 and TRBJ1-6, with unresolved D. CDR3 length: 15 residues. CDR1 MNHEY and CDR2 SVGAGI come from the germline V gene. With 3 bases removed from V and 6 bases from J, the gap between germline ends came to 12 bases. CDR3 sequence reads: CASSYRGTGNSPLHF. The CDR3 DNA is TGTGCCAGCAGTTATCGGGGAACGGGTAATTCACCCCTCCACTTT.

The chain combines TRBV6-1 with TRBJ2-3; 10 positions agree with TRBD2. This CDR3 region has 18 residues. Trimming took 2 bases from V and 10 from J; bases not matched to a gene: 18. The germline V gene has CDR1 MNHNS and CDR2 SASEGT. The CDR3: CASSELPRRGAGGPAQYF. DNA for the CDR3: TGTGCCAGCAGTGAACTCCCTCGGAGGGGAGCGGGGGGGCCGGCGCAGTATTTT.